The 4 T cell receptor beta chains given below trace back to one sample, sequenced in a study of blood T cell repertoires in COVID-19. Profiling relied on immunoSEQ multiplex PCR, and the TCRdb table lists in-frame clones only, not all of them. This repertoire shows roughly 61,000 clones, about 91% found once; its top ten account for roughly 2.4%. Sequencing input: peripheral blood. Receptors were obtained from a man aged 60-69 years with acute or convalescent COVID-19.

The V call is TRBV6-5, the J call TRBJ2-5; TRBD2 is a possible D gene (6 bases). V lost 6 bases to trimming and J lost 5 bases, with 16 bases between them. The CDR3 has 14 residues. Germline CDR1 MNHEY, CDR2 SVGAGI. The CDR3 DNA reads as TGTGCCAGCAGGCGGGCGGGGCGTTGGGAGACCCAGTACTTC. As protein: CASRRAGRWETQYF.

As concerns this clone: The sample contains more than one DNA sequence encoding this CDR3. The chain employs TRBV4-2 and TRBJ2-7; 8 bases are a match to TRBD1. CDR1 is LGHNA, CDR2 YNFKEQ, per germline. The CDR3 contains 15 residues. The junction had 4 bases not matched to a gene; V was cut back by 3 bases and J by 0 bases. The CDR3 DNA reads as TGTGCCAGCAGCCAGCGACAGGGGTTCTCCTACGAGCAGTACTTC. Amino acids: CASSQRQGFSYEQYF.

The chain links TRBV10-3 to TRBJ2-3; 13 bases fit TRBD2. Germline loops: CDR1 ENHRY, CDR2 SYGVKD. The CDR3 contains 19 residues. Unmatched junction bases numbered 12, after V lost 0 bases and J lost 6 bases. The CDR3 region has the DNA TGTGCCATCAGTGAGTCGAGGTCTGGACTAGCGGGAGTAGGGGATACGCAGTATTTT. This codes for CAISESRSGLAGVGDTQYF.

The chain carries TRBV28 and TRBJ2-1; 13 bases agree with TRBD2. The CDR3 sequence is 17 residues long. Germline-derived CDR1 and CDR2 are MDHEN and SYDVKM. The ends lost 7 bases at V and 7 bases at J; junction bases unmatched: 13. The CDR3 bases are TGTGCCAGCACCCTGCGGAGTTTGGGACTAGCGGGGAATGAGCAGTTCTTC. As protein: CASTLRSLGLAGNEQFF.